These 19 T cell receptor beta chains were sequenced from one sample in a study of cytomegalovirus exposure and HLA in healthy donors. The PCR had 60 Vbeta and 13 Jbeta primers. Assay: immunoSEQ multiplex PCR; the TCRdb copy retains only in-frame clones and omits some. The sample lists 150,000 to 200,000 clones; under 9.5% were seen once. Sequenced: PBMCs. The receptor set was obtained from a woman aged 25 to 39 in good health and CMV-seropositive.

This clone was picked up a small number of times. The chain employs TRBV6-6 and TRBJ2-7; 7 nucleotides agree with TRBD2. The V gene's germline CDR1 is MNHNY and CDR2 SVGAGI (reference sequence). V lost 5 bases to trimming and J lost 1 base; unmatched junction nucleotides: 8. This CDR3 has 15 residues. CDR3 in DNA: TGTGCCAGCAGTGATCCAGCGGGGCTTTCCTACGAGCAGTACTTC. It encodes CASSDPAGLSYEQYF.

This clone was seen only a few times. The chain links TRBV18 to TRBJ1-5, with 7 nucleotides matching TRBD1. V trimming: 3 bases; J trimming: 5 bases; junction bases outside the gene matches: 7. CDR1 is KGHSH and CDR2 is LQKENI in the germline V gene. The CDR3 runs 15 residues. The CDR3 sequence is CASSPLRDSDQPQHF. The CDR3 DNA follows: TGTGCCAGCTCACCTCTCCGGGACAGCGATCAGCCCCAGCATTTT.

This clone was detected a few times. The V and J genes are TRBV18 and TRBJ2-2, with 9 nucleotides matching TRBD2. The CDR3 length is 16 residues. The trim removed 3 bases at V and 7 bases at J, leaving 9 bases unmatched. Germline V lookup: CDR1 KGHSH, CDR2 LQKENI. CDR3 amino acids: CASSPGLAGTIGELFF. The CDR3 region has the DNA TGTGCCAGCTCACCCGGGCTAGCGGGGACTATCGGGGAGCTGTTTTTT. The whole variable domain, remainder taken from reference TRBV18 and TRBJ2-2, is NAGVMQNPRHLVRRRGQEARLRCSPMKGHSHVYWYRQLPEEGLKFMVYLQKENIIDESGMPKERFSAEFPKEGPSILRIQQVVRGDSAAYFCASSPGLAGTIGELFFGEGSRLTVL.

This clone was seen more than once but under ten times. V is TRBV2 and J is TRBJ2-1; 9 bases map to TRBD2. The junction had 8 bases not matched to a gene; V was cut back by 4 bases and J by 7 bases. Germline values: CDR1 SNHLY, CDR2 FYNNEI. This CDR3 spans 15 amino acids. This CDR3 is CASSVGGRVANEQFF. CDR3 sequence (DNA): TGTGCCAGCAGTGTAGGCGGGAGGGTAGCAAATGAGCAGTTCTTC.

The V gene is TRBV4-1, the J gene TRBJ1-2; D perhaps matches TRBD1 (6 bases). Germline V gives CDR1 MGHRA, CDR2 YSYEKL. The CDR3 contains 19 residues. The V end was cut by 0 bases, the J end by 3 bases, with 23 bases between. CDR3 sequence: CASSQEDPAERGPYYGYTF. As DNA, the CDR3 is TGCGCCAGCAGCCAAGAGGATCCCGCCGAGCGGGGGCCATACTATGGCTACACCTTC.

Turning to this clone: This same CDR3 is encoded by further DNA sequences in the sample. The V call is TRBV15, the J call TRBJ1-2, with D possibly matching TRBD1 (6 bases). The CDR3 length is 17 residues. Germline V gene data show CDR1 as LNHNV and CDR2 as YYDKDF (reference sequence). Trimming took off 3 bases at V and 8 bases at J, with 25 bases between the two ends. CDR3 nucleotides: TGTGCCACCAGCAGGGTTCCCACCGACAGGAAAATATTGGGCTACACCTTC. Amino acid sequence: CATSRVPTDRKILGYTF.

The V call is TRBV7-2, the J call TRBJ1-1; D gene uncertain. Germline-derived CDR1 and CDR2 are SGHTA and FQGNSA. The V and J ends lost 5 bases and 6 bases respectively, with 7 bases between them. The CDR3 is 11 residues long. CDR3 loop: CASSRSPEAFF. The DNA for the CDR3 is TGTGCCAGCAGCCGGTCCCCTGAAGCTTTCTTT.

This rearrangement joins TRBV19 to TRBJ2-3; 7 bases map to TRBD2. With V trimmed by 3 bases and J by 5 bases, 26 bases remained unmatched. The CDR3 totals 21 residues. The germline V gene has CDR1 LNHDA and CDR2 SQIVND (reference sequence). Written as DNA, the CDR3 is TGTGCCAGTAGTATTGGGTCAGGGCCTGATCGGTACAAAGCGGGATTAGATACGCAGTATTTT. Translating it yields CASSIGSGPDRYKAGLDTQYF.

Here the CDR3 reads CASSWPDWGEDTGELFF. CDR3 bases: TGTGCCAGCAGCTGGCCCGATTGGGGGGAGGACACCGGGGAGCTGTTTTTT. This chain links TRBV11-1 with TRBJ2-2, with D possibly TRBD2 on 6 matching bases. Looked up from germline, CDR1 is SGHAT and CDR2 is FQDESV (reference sequence). The CDR3 is made up of 17 amino acids. Trimming removed 4 bases from V and 3 bases from J, with 18 bases in between. Filled out from reference TRBV11-1 and TRBJ2-2, the complete variable domain reads EAEVAQSPRYKITEKSQAVAFWCDPISGHATLYWYRQILGQGPELLVQFQDESVVDDSQLPKDRFSAERLKGVDSTLKIQPAELGDSAMYLCASSWPDWGEDTGELFFGEGSRLTVL.

This clone appeared a few times. This chain links TRBV5-1 with TRBJ1-5; no firm D call. The CDR3 contains 14 residues. CDR1 is SGHRS and CDR2 is YFSETQ in the germline V gene. V was pared by 3 bases and J by 4 bases, with 11 bases between. CDR3 region: CASSSGNANQPQHF. The CDR3 DNA is TGCGCCAGCAGCTCCGGTAACGCAAATCAGCCCCAGCATTTT.

Here the CDR3 DNA reads TGCGCCAGCAGCTCAACGGGAGACTTGTACTACGAGCAGTACTTC. Amino acid sequence: CASSSTGDLYYEQYF. This rearrangement joins TRBV4-1 to TRBJ2-7, with D tentatively TRBD2 (6 bases). V was trimmed by 5 bases and J by 3 bases, leaving 17 bases between them. This CDR3 has 15 amino acids. CDR1 is MGHRA, CDR2 YSYEKL, per germline.

In its sample, this clone was seen a few times. This chain connects TRBV2 to TRBJ2-3; D not resolved. The CDR3 length is 12 residues. Trimming pared 8 bases from V and 3 bases from J, leaving 9 bases between. The germline V gene has CDR1 SNHLY and CDR2 FYNNEI. The CDR3, as DNA: TGTGCCAGCTCTCAGGCTACAGATACGCAGTATTTT. The encoded protein is CASSQATDTQYF.

The chain employs TRBV7-3 and TRBJ2-7; 12 nucleotides align to TRBD2. CDR3 length: 17 amino acids. With 1 base clipped from V and 4 bases from J, the junction kept 8 bases outside the gene matches. The germline V gene encodes CDR1 SGHTA and CDR2 FQGTGA. The CDR3 region is CASSLNETSGSQYEQYF. Written as DNA, the CDR3 is TGTGCCAGCAGCTTAAACGAGACTAGCGGGAGTCAGTACGAGCAGTACTTC. Full variable domain (missing parts from reference TRBV7-3 and TRBJ2-7): GAGVSQTPSNKVTEKGKYVELRCDPISGHTALYWYRQSLGQGPEFLIYFQGTGAADDSGLPNDRFFAVRPEGSVSTLKIQRTERGDSAVYLCASSLNETSGSQYEQYFGPGTRLTVT.

This chain connects TRBV6-5 to TRBJ2-7; D is unclear. The CDR3 is 16 amino acids. The germline V and J ends were trimmed by 0 bases and 6 bases, with 18 bases remaining between them. Germline V gene lookup returns CDR1 MNHEY and CDR2 SVGAGI. CDR3 bases: TGTGCCAGCAGTTACTCCCCCGAGGTAGCTCATCGCGAGCAGTACTTC. Its protein product is CASSYSPEVAHREQYF.

This chain links TRBV30 with TRBJ1-5, with D maybe TRBD1 (5 bases). The CDR3 sequence is 15 residues long. CDR1 and CDR2 (germline): GTSNPN, SVGIG (reference sequence). V was pared by 4 bases and J by 5 bases, with 18 bases between. The CDR3 region is CAWNYGGARDQPQHF. CDR3 coding DNA: TGTGCCTGGAACTACGGCGGGGCCCGCGATCAGCCCCAGCATTTT.

The V call is TRBV7-7, the J call TRBJ2-3; tentatively, D is TRBD1 (5 bases). Trimming cost V 3 bases and J 1 base, with 8 bases left between them. CDR1 SSHAT and CDR2 FNYEAQ come from the germline V gene (reference sequence). This CDR3 is 14 amino acids long. CDR3 protein: CASSLIGGTDTQYF. Here the CDR3 DNA reads TGTGCCAGCAGCTTGATAGGGGGCACAGATACGCAGTATTTT. Full variable domain (rest looked up from reference TRBV7-7 and TRBJ2-3): GAGVSQSPRYKVTKRGQDVTLRCDPISSHATLYWYQQALGQGPEFLTYFNYEAQPDKSGLPSDRFSAERPEGSISTLTIQRTEQRDSAMYRCASSLIGGTDTQYFGPGTRLTVL.

This rearrangement joins TRBV5-6 to TRBJ2-3; D possibly corresponds to TRBD2 (6 bases). Between the trimmed V and J ends, which lost 5 bases and 1 base, there was a span of 14 bases. The CDR3 spans 15 residues. From germline, CDR1 is SGHDT and CDR2 YYEEEE. Here the CDR3 reads CASSDSGGGTDTQYF. The CDR3 DNA sequence: TGTGCCAGCAGTGATAGCGGAGGGGGCACAGATACGCAGTATTTT.

The J gene is TRBJ2-1, the V gene TRBV2; D is perhaps TRBD2 (6 bases). The CDR3 totals 12 residues. Germline CDR1 is SNHLY and CDR2 is FYNNEI. V lost 8 bases and J 8 bases, leaving 13 bases between the germline ends. The CDR3: CASGRLVYEQFF. CDR3 nucleotide sequence: TGTGCCAGCGGGCGACTAGTCTATGAGCAGTTCTTC.

V usage is TRBV5-4 and J usage is TRBJ1-2; 8 positions agree with TRBD1. The germline V gene has CDR1 SGHNT and CDR2 YYREEE (reference sequence). The CDR3 sequence is 14 residues long. J lost 6 bases, V lost 3 bases, and 7 bases had no gene match. The DNA for the CDR3 is TGTGCCAGCAGCTCTGGACAGGGCTTAGATGGCTACACCTTC. Its protein is CASSSGQGLDGYTF.